The TCR beta chain under discussion was sequenced for a study of T cell repertoires in ileal Crohn's disease. Turning to the study itself: All patients had surgery for stricturing (about 60%) or penetrating (about 40%) disease. About half received postoperative treatment, about a dozen with thiopurines and 15 to 20 anti-TNF. Findings and limits, study-wide: Every patient over 26.8% clonality showed endoscopic recurrence. Active smokers at surgery had more clonal expansions than non-smokers.

Points on this clone: Its antigen is as yet unknown.

The data were produced by immunoSEQ multiplex PCR, yet TCRdb's version contains in-frame clones alone and is incomplete. The data contain fewer than 6,500 clones, around 86% of them singletons. Per germline, CDR1 SEHNR and CDR2 FQNEAQ (reference sequence). The CDR3 runs to 16 residues. Trimming pared 5 bases from V and 0 bases from J, leaving 13 bases between. This receptor was taken from an adult with Crohn's disease. Sequencing input: ileal tissue. The chain combines TRBV7-9 with TRBJ2-2, with a weak D call TRBD2 (5 bases). The CDR3: CASSRPGVTNTGELFF. In DNA, the CDR3 is TGTGCCAGCAGCCGTCCCGGGGTCACGAACACCGGGGAGCTGTTTTTT.